This paragraph reports one T cell receptor beta chain. Antigen specificity is unknown. TCRdb's copy holds only in-frame clones and misses some; the assay was immunoSEQ multiplex PCR. The sample gives 150,000 or so clones, more than 70% of which show up once; 10% is in the top ten. This entry belongs to a study of cytomegalovirus exposure and HLA in healthy donors. Study context: The same platform was used for the 100 to 150 validation repertoires and the roughly 700 first-cohort repertoires, a later analysis reported.

Study-wide points: For cytomegalovirus status, the classifier reportedly gave diagnoses with high specificity and sensitivity. A subsequent analysis found that TCR clusters from the first cohort also tended to co-occur in the 110 or so validation repertoires, with about 95% of cluster scores above 0.

The receptor was isolated from a man aged 25 to 40 in good health and CMV-seropositive. The specimen sequenced was PBMCs.

CDR3 region: CASSSVGGSGEKLFF. CDR3 DNA sequence: TGCGCCAGCAGCTCGGTGGGGGGTTCGGGAGAAAAACTGTTTTTT. The chain has TRBV5-1 and TRBJ1-4; maybe TRBD1 (5 bases). The CDR3 is 15 amino acids. Germline-derived CDR1 and CDR2 are SGHRS and YFSETQ. V lost 3 bases, J lost 8 bases, and 17 bases lay in between.